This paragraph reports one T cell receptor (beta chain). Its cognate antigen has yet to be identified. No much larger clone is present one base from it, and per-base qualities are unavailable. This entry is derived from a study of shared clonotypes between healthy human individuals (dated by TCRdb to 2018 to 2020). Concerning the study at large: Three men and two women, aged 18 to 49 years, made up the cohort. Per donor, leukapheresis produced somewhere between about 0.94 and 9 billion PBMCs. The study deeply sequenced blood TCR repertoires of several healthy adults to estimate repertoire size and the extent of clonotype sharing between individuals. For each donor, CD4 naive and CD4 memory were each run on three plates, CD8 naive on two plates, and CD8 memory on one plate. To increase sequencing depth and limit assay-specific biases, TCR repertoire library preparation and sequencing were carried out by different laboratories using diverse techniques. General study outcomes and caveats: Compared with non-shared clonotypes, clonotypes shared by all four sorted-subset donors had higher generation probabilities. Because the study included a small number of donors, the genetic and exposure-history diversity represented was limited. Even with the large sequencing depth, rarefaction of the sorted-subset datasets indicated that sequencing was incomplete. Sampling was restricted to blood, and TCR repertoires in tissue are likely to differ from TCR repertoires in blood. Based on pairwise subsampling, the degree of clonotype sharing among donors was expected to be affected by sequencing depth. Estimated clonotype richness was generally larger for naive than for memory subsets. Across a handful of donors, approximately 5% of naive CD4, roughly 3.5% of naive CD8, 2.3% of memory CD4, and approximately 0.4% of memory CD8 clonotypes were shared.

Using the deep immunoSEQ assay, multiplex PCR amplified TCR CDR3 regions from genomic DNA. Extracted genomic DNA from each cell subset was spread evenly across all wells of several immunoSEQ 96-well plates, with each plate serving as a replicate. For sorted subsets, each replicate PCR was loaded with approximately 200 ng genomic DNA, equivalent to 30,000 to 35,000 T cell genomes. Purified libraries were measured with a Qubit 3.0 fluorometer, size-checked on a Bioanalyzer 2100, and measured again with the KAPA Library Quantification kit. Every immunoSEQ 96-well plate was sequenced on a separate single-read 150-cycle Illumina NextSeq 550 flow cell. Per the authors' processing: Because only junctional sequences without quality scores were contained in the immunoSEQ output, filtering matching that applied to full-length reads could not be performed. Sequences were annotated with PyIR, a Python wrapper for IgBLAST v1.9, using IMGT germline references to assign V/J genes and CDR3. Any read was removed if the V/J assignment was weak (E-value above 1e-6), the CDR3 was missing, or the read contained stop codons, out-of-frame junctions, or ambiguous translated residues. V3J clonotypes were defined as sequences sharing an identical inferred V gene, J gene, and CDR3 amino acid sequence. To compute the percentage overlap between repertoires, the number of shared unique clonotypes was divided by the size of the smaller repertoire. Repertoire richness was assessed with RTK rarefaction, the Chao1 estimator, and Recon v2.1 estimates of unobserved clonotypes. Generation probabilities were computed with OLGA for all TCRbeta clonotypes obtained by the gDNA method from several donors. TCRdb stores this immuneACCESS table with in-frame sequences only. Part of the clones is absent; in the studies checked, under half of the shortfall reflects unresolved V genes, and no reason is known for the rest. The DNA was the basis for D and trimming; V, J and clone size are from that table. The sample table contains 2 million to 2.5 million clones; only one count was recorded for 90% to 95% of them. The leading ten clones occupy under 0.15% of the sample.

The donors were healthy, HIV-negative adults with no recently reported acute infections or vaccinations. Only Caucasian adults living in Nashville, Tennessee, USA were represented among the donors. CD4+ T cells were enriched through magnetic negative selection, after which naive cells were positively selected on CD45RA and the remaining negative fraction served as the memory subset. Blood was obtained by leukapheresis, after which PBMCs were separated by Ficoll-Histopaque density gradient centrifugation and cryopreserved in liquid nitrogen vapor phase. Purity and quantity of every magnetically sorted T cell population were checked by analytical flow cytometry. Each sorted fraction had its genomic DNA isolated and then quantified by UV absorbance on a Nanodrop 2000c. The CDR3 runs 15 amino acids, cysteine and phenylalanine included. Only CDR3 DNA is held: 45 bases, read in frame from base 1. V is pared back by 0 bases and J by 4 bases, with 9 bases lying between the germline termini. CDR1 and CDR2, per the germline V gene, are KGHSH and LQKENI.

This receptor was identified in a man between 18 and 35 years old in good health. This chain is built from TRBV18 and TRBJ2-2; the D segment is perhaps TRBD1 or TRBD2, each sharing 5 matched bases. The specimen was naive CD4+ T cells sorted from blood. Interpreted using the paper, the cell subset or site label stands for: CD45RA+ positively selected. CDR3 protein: CASSPPGTITGELFF. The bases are TGTGCCAGCTCACCACCGGGGACCATCACCGGGGAGCTGTTTTTT. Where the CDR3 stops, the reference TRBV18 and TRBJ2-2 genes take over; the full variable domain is NAGVMQNPRHLVRRRGQEARLRCSPMKGHSHVYWYRQLPEEGLKFMVYLQKENIIDESGMPKERFSAEFPKEGPSILRIQQVVRGDSAAYFCASSPPGTITGELFFGEGSRLTVL.